This T cell receptor beta chain comes out of a study of OX40 agonist ivuxolimab in advanced cancers. For the study at large: A partial response was reached by three patients: one with hepatocellular carcinoma and two with cutaneous melanoma.

Per the germline V gene, CDR1 is LNHNV and CDR2 is YYDKDF (reference sequence). V shed 6 bases and J shed 3 bases, with 5 bases lying between them. The CDR3 is made up of 12 amino acids. Data came from immunoSEQ multiplex PCR; TCRdb stores just in-frame clones and leaves some out. The sample has 67,000 or so clones, around four fifths seen once. The material was CD4+ or CD8+ T cells sorted from blood, obtained in a trial of the OX40 agonist ivuxolimab. The chain links TRBV15 to TRBJ2-2; D ambiguous. The receptor's source is an adult with an advanced solid tumor such as melanoma, head and neck, liver or kidney cancer. CDR3 DNA: TGTGCCACCAGTACGGACACCGGGGAGCTGTTTTTT. Protein product: CATSTDTGELFF.